This record looks at one TCR beta chain sequence and its context. The antigen is not known. The data originate from a study of cytomegalovirus exposure and HLA in healthy donors. Whole-study results and caveats: Association with HLA alleles at 0.05 false discovery rate was found for approximately 18,000 TCR beta sequences in a later analysis.

The PCR contained 60 Vbeta and 13 Jbeta primers. Libraries were prepared by immunoSEQ multiplex PCR; TCRdb keeps only in-frame clonotypes and omits some of them. The sample includes fewer than 200,000 clones, roughly 71% of them seen just once. Trimming removed 1 base from V and 0 bases from J, with 7 bases in between. The CDR3 spans 15 residues. Germline assignment: CDR1 SNHLY and CDR2 FYNNEI. This chain connects TRBV2 to TRBJ2-1, with D maybe TRBD2 (6 bases). This TCR came from a male donor in good health and CMV-seropositive. Sequenced sample: PBMCs. CDR3 sequence: CASSEDGSSYNEQFF. The CDR3 nucleotides are TGTGCCAGCAGTGAAGACGGGAGCTCCTACAATGAGCAGTTCTTC.